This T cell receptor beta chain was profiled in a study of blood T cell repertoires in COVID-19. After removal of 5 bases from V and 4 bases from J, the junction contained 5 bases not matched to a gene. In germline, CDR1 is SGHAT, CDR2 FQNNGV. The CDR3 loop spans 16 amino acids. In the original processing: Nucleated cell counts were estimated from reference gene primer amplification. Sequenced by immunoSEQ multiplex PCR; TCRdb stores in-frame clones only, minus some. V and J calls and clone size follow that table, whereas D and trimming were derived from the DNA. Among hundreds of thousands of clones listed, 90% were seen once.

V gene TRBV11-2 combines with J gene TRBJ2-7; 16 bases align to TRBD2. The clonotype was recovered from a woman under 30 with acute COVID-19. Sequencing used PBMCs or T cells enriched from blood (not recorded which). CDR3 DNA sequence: TGTGCCAGCAGCATGGGACTAGCGGGAGGGGAATACGAGCAGTACTTC. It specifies CASSMGLAGGEYEQYF.